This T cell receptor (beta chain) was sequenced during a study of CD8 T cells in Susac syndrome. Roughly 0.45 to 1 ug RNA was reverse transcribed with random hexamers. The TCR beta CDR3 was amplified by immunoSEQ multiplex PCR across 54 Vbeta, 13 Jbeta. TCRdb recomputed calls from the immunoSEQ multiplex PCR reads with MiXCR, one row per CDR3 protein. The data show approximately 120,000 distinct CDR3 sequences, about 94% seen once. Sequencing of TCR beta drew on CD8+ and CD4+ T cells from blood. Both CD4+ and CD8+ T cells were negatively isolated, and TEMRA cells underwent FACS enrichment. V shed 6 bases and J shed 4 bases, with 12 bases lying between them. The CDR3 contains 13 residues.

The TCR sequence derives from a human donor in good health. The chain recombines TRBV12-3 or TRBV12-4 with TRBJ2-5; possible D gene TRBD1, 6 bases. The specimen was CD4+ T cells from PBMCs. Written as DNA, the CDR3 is TGTGCCAGCAGATTCAGGGGTGGAGAGACCCAGTACTTC. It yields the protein CASRFRGGETQYF.